Each of the 12 T cell receptor beta chains below was sequenced from the same sample in a study of shared clonotypes between healthy human individuals. Clones were read by immunoSEQ multiplex PCR, and TCRdb kept only the in-frame ones, dropping some. The sample holds about half a million clones; around 73% are singletons and the top ten take about 12%. Sample: PBMCs. These receptors all come from a woman in her forties in good health. Some clones in this sample may be carry-over from other donors' samples.

Comments on this clone: Additional DNA sequences in this sample encode the identical CDR3. Here the CDR3 reads CASSLGAGEETQYF. In DNA form, the CDR3 reads TGCGCCAGCAGCTTGGGGGCAGGGGAGGAGACCCAGTACTTC. The chain is built from TRBV5-1 and TRBJ2-5, with D perhaps matching TRBD1 (6 bases). This CDR3 spans 14 amino acids. CDR1 and CDR2 from the germline V gene are SGHRS and YFSETQ. Trimming left V 0 bases short and J 5 bases short, with 11 bases between.

The sample holds a few counts of this clone. This rearrangement joins TRBV6-5 to TRBJ1-2; D not certain. Germline CDR1 and CDR2: MNHEY and SVGAGI. Trimming removed 0 bases from V and 3 bases from J, with 11 bases in between. The CDR3 contains 15 residues. In nucleotides, the CDR3 is TGTGCCAGCAGTTACTCTCGGCAGACCCACTATGGCTACACCTTC. This encodes CASSYSRQTHYGYTF.

The chain joins TRBV9 to TRBJ2-3; 12 bases match TRBD2. CDR3 length equals 17 residues. Germline values: CDR1 SGDLS, CDR2 YYNGEE. V dropped 0 bases and J dropped 1; count of bases not matched to a gene: 3. CDR3 nucleotides: TGTGCCAGCAGCGTAGGACTAGCGGGAGCCCGCACAGATACGCAGTATTTT. This codes for CASSVGLAGARTDTQYF. Together with reference TRBV9 and TRBJ2-3, the CDR3 gives the full variable domain: DSGVTQTPKHLITATGQRVTLRCSPRSGDLSVYWYQQSLDQGLQFLIQYYNGEERAKGNILERFSAQQFPDLHSELNLSSLELGDSALYFCASSVGLAGARTDTQYFGPGTRLTVL.

The V call is TRBV5-8, the J call TRBJ2-6; D ambiguous. The germline V and J ends were trimmed by 4 bases and 4 bases, with 6 bases remaining between them. CDR3 length: 13 residues. Per the germline V gene, CDR1 is SGHTS and CDR2 is YDEGEE. The CDR3 nucleotides read TGTGCCAGCAGCCATCCAGGGGCCAACGTCCTGACTTTC. Translation: CASSHPGANVLTF.

The rearrangement uses TRBV19 and TRBJ2-1; the match to TRBD2 covers 10 bases. Germline loops: CDR1 LNHDA, CDR2 SQIVND (reference sequence). V lost 4 bases, J lost 8 bases, and 5 bases stayed unmatched. The CDR3 has 14 amino acids. The CDR3: CASSTSGRVDEQFF. The CDR3 region has the DNA TGTGCCAGTAGTACTAGCGGGAGAGTCGATGAGCAGTTCTTC.

The CDR3 reads CASSMGAAYNEQFF. In DNA form, the CDR3 reads TGTGCCAGTAGTATGGGGGCCGCCTACAATGAGCAGTTCTTC. The gene calls are TRBV19 and TRBJ2-1; D might be TRBD1 (6 bases). The CDR3 totals 14 residues. In germline, CDR1 is LNHDA, CDR2 SQIVND (reference sequence). V gave up 3 bases and J gave up 2 bases, with 8 bases separating them.

This clone was detected only once. The J gene is TRBJ2-7, the V gene TRBV6-6; the match to TRBD2 covers 12 bases. The CDR3 has 14 residues. The germline V gene has CDR1 MNHNY and CDR2 SVGAGI (reference sequence). With V trimmed by 6 bases and J by 4 bases, 4 bases remained unmatched. In DNA form, the CDR3 reads TGTGCCAGCAGAGCCGGGACTAGCGGGTACGAGCAGTACTTC. It yields the protein CASRAGTSGYEQYF.

This clone is a singleton in its sample. The chain uses TRBV15 and TRBJ2-1; the D is unclear. V shed 0 bases and J shed 8 bases, with 8 bases lying between them. This CDR3 has 13 amino acids. Germline loops: CDR1 LNHNV, CDR2 YYDKDF (reference sequence). The CDR3, as DNA: TGTGCCACCAGCAGAGATAGAGGCCATGAGCAGTTCTTC. Its protein is CATSRDRGHEQFF.

The J gene is TRBJ2-3, the V gene TRBV14; D tentatively fits TRBD1 or TRBD2 (5 bases each). This CDR3 spans 14 amino acids. Looked up from germline, CDR1 is SGHDN and CDR2 is FVKESK. Trimming left V 5 bases short and J 4 bases short, with 13 bases between. The CDR3 nucleotides are TGTGCCAGCAGCGTGGGGGAAGTCGCAGATACGCAGTATTTT. Translating it yields CASSVGEVADTQYF.

The rearrangement joins TRBV9 to TRBJ2-1; 10 bases fit TRBD2. V lost 3 bases to trimming and J lost 4 bases; unmatched junction nucleotides: 10. Germline V gives CDR1 SGDLS, CDR2 YYNGEE. The CDR3 is 17 residues long. The CDR3 DNA reads as TGTGCCAGCAGCGGTAGCGGGAGGAAGGAAAGTTACAATGAGCAGTTCTTC. This encodes CASSGSGRKESYNEQFF.

This chain connects TRBV7-2 to TRBJ2-2, with D possibly called TRBD1 or TRBD2 (5 bases each). The CDR3 sequence is 15 residues long. The V end lost 3 bases, the J end lost 1 base, and 9 bases lay between the germline ends. Per germline, CDR1 SGHTA and CDR2 FQGNSA. CDR3 nucleotides: TGTGCCAGCAGCTTGGGACGGATGAACACCGGGGAGCTGTTTTTT. Its protein is CASSLGRMNTGELFF.

This chain connects TRBV28 to TRBJ2-1, with 14 bases matching TRBD2. The V gene end was trimmed by 1 base and the J gene end by 6 bases; junction bases not matched to a gene: 8. Germline assignment: CDR1 MDHEN and CDR2 SYDVKM. This CDR3 spans 18 amino acids. Here the CDR3 DNA reads TGTGCCAGCAGTTTATACCTTAGACTAGCGGGAGGGATCAATGAGCAGTTCTTC. It codes for CASSLYLRLAGGINEQFF.